Below are 29 T cell receptor beta chains sequenced from a single sample in a study of CD8+ T cells in alopecia areata. Treatment: oral pan-JAK inhibitor, 5-10 mg twice daily. Extraction and reverse transcription of RNA yielded cDNA as the sequencing template. The data were produced by immunoSEQ multiplex PCR, yet TCRdb's version contains in-frame clones alone and is incomplete. The sample holds approximately 110,000 clones, 50% to 65% seen once. The starting material was CD4+ T cells sorted from blood, obtained at week 24, from a patient treated with tofacitinib. The receptor source for this set is a human donor with alopecia areata.

V is TRBV7-2 and J is TRBJ2-5; no definite D call. CDR3 length equals 13 residues. Trimming stripped 1 base from V and 5 bases from J, with 8 bases between. Germline V gene data show CDR1 as SGHTA and CDR2 as FQGNSA. The CDR3 DNA sequence: TGTGCCAGCAGCTTAGTTTGGGCTGAGACCCAGTACTTC. Its translation: CASSLVWAETQYF.

The genes are TRBV14 and TRBJ2-5, with a tentative D call TRBD2 (6 bases). CDR3 length: 16 residues. Germline V gives CDR1 SGHDN, CDR2 FVKESK. Trimming pared 6 bases from V and 1 base from J, leaving 18 bases between. The CDR3 nucleotides are TGTGCCAGCAGTCTAAGGAGGGGATTGCCCCAAGAGACCCAGTACTTC. This encodes CASSLRRGLPQETQYF. Full variable domain (missing parts from reference TRBV14 and TRBJ2-5): EAGVTQFPSHSVIEKGQTVTLRCDPISGHDNLYWYRRVMGKEIKFLLHFVKESKQDESGMPNNRFLAERTGGTYSTLKVQPAELEDSGVYFCASSLRRGLPQETQYFGPGTRLLVL.

This clone was detected many times. The chain carries TRBV5-6 and TRBJ2-5, with 12 bases lining up with TRBD2. The V gene's germline CDR1 is SGHDT and CDR2 YYEEEE. The CDR3 consists of 15 residues. Trimming removed 4 bases from V and 6 bases from J; junction bases left unmatched: 7. The CDR3 nucleotides read TGTGCCAGCAGCGCTAGCGGGGGGGCGACTAAGACCCAGTACTTC. Protein: CASSASGGATKTQYF. Drawing the rest from reference TRBV5-6 and TRBJ2-5, the complete variable domain is DAGVTQSPTHLIKTRGQQVTLRCSPKSGHDTVSWYQQALGQGPQFIFQYYEEEERQRGNFPDRFSGHQFPNYSSELNVNALLLGDSALYLCASSASGGATKTQYFGPGTRLLVL.

The chain uses TRBV5-1 and TRBJ2-5, with D perhaps TRBD1 (6 bases). V dropped 0 bases and J dropped 4 bases, with 13 bases sitting between them. The germline gives CDR1 SGHRS, CDR2 YFSETQ. This CDR3 comprises 15 residues. The CDR3 region is CASSLDGGPPETQYF. The CDR3 nucleotides read TGCGCCAGCAGCTTGGATGGGGGCCCCCCAGAGACCCAGTACTTC.

This chain links TRBV11-2 with TRBJ2-5, with unresolved D. Germline CDR1 reads SGHAT; CDR2 reads FQNNGV. V gave up 2 bases and J gave up 4 bases, with 8 bases separating them. CDR3 length: 13 amino acids. This CDR3 is CASSLSRRETQYF. The DNA of the CDR3 is TGTGCCAGCAGCTTATCACGACGAGAGACCCAGTACTTC.

The chain joins TRBV6-6 to TRBJ2-3; 9 bases are a match to TRBD2. Germline trimming cut 7 bases from V and 5 bases from J; bases unmatched to any gene: 7. Per germline, CDR1 MNHNY and CDR2 SVGAGI (reference sequence). The CDR3 has 14 residues. The CDR3 bases are TGTGCCAGCATTAGACTAGCGGAGGGAGATACGCAGTATTTT. This encodes CASIRLAEGDTQYF.

This chain uses TRBV6-6 with TRBJ1-5; D is ambiguous. Trimming removed 7 bases at V and 7 bases at J, with 11 bases between. Germline-derived CDR1 and CDR2 are MNHNY and SVGAGI (reference sequence). This CDR3 is built from 12 residues. The CDR3 sequence: CASTLPGQPQHF. CDR3 sequence (DNA): TGTGCCAGCACCCTCCCGGGGCAGCCCCAGCATTTT.

The gene calls are TRBV5-6 and TRBJ2-5; D not resolved. The CDR3 is 13 residues long. V was shortened by 2 bases and J by 4 bases, with 9 bases between the two germline ends. Germline V gives CDR1 SGHDT, CDR2 YYEEEE. The CDR3 is CASSFGDRETQYF. The CDR3 DNA reads TGTGCCAGCAGCTTTGGGGATCGAGAGACCCAGTACTTC.

The J gene is TRBJ1-3, the V gene TRBV7-2; TRBD1 matches 7 bases. V dropped 5 bases and J dropped 4; count of bases not matched to a gene: 5. The CDR3 contains 14 residues. Germline CDR1 SGHTA, CDR2 FQGNSA. This CDR3 is CASSPQGDGNTIYF. The CDR3 nucleotides are TGTGCCAGCAGCCCCCAGGGGGACGGAAACACCATATATTTT. The full variable domain, completed using reference TRBV7-2 and TRBJ1-3, is GAGVSQSPSNKVTEKGKDVELRCDPISGHTALYWYRQSLGQGLEFLIYFQGNSAPDKSGLPSDRFSAERTGGSVSTLTIQRTQQEDSAVYLCASSPQGDGNTIYFGEGSWLTVV.

The chain employs TRBV7-2 and TRBJ2-5; 10 nucleotides line up with TRBD2. V was pared by 5 bases and J by 5 bases, with 8 bases of the junction left unmatched. This CDR3 has 15 residues. From germline, CDR1 is SGHTA and CDR2 FQGNSA. The CDR3 region is CASSPSGGAWETQYF. In DNA, the CDR3 is TGTGCCAGCAGCCCGAGCGGGGGGGCCTGGGAGACCCAGTACTTC.

This rearrangement joins TRBV9 to TRBJ2-1; a possible D gene is TRBD2 (6 bases). Trimming left V 3 bases short and J 2 bases short, with 12 bases between. This CDR3 spans 15 amino acids. In germline, CDR1 is SGDLS, CDR2 YYNGEE. The CDR3 nucleotides are TGTGCCAGCAGCGAGGACGGCGGGGCCTACAATGAGCAGTTCTTC. Residues: CASSEDGGAYNEQFF.

A few counts support this clone. The chain combines TRBV19 with TRBJ2-3; TRBD2 matches 9 bases. Losses at the gene ends were 5 bases for V and 2 bases for J; bases not matched to a gene: 2. Germline CDR1 is LNHDA and CDR2 is SQIVND (reference sequence). This CDR3 region has 14 residues. CDR3 DNA sequence: TGTGCCAGTAGTGTGGGACTAGCCACAGATACGCAGTATTTT. Translation: CASSVGLATDTQYF.

A note on this clone: This sample includes further DNA sequences coding for the same CDR3. V is TRBV30 and J is TRBJ1-2, with a weak D call TRBD1 (6 bases). The CDR3 runs 13 residues. CDR1 and CDR2 (germline): GTSNPN, SVGIG (reference sequence). V was shortened by 1 base and J by 2 bases, with 8 bases between the two germline ends. The CDR3 DNA follows: TGTGCCTGGAGTGGGGGGCGAAACTATGGCTACACCTTC. Amino acids: CAWSGGRNYGYTF.

This sequence joins TRBV19 and TRBJ2-7; D gene uncertain. The V end was cut by 4 bases, the J end by 3 bases, with 7 bases between. This CDR3 contains 12 residues. Germline V gene data show CDR1 as LNHDA and CDR2 as SQIVND (reference sequence). In DNA form, the CDR3 reads TGTGCCAGTAGTAAGGGAATCTACGAGCAGTACTTC. The encoded protein is CASSKGIYEQYF. Drawing the rest from reference TRBV19 and TRBJ2-7, the complete variable domain is DGGITQSPKYLFRKEGQNVTLSCEQNLNHDAMYWYRQDPGQGLRLIYYSQIVNDFQKGDIAEGYSVSREKKESFPLTVTSAQKNPTAFYLCASSKGIYEQYFGPGTRLTVT.

The V call is TRBV11-2, the J call TRBJ2-5, with TRBD1 matching 9 bases. CDR1 SGHAT and CDR2 FQNNGV come from the germline V gene. The CDR3 covers 15 residues. V lost 2 bases and J lost 4; bases outside the gene matches: 5. This CDR3 is CASSLNRGRIETQYF. CDR3 sequence (DNA): TGTGCCAGCAGCTTAAACAGGGGGCGAATAGAGACCCAGTACTTC.

The table lists this clone with a few counts. This chain's CDR3 is CARDRANTEAFF. The CDR3 bases are TGTGCCCGGGACAGGGCGAACACTGAAGCTTTCTTT. This sequence joins TRBV30 and TRBJ1-1; TRBD1 matches at 9 bases. J lost 1 base, V lost 8 bases, and 2 bases had no gene match. Germline V gene data show CDR1 as GTSNPN and CDR2 as SVGIG (reference sequence). This CDR3 is built from 12 residues.

This clone came up a few times. The J gene is TRBJ1-2, the V gene TRBV29-1, with D tentatively TRBD1 (6 bases). From germline, CDR1 is SQVTM and CDR2 ANQGSEA. V shed 6 bases and J shed 4 bases, with 12 bases lying between them. This CDR3 spans 12 amino acids. The CDR3 loop reads CSVRTALYGYTF. In DNA form, the CDR3 reads TGCAGCGTGAGGACAGCGCTCTATGGCTACACCTTC. Supplemented by reference TRBV29-1 and TRBJ1-2, the full variable domain reads SAVISQKPSRDICQRGTSLTIQCQVDSQVTMMFWYRQQPGQSLTLIATANQGSEATYESGFVIDKFPISRPNLTFSTLTVSNMSPEDSSIYLCSVRTALYGYTFGSGTRLTVV.

This clone was counted only a few times. The V gene is TRBV7-2, the J gene TRBJ1-2; TRBD1 aligns across 7 bases. The CDR3 extends over 15 amino acids. The germline CDR1 and CDR2 sequences are SGHTA and FQGNSA. Trimming took 0 bases from V and 6 from J; bases not matched to a gene: 7. CDR3 DNA sequence: TGTGCCAGCAGCTTAGCTACCCAGGGGGTGAATGGCTACACCTTC. It codes for CASSLATQGVNGYTF.

V is TRBV5-1 and J is TRBJ1-2; no clear D gene. Trimming cost V 0 bases and J 2 bases, with 8 bases left between them. Germline CDR1 SGHRS, CDR2 YFSETQ. The CDR3 is 14 residues long. The CDR3: CASSLGGENYGYTF. In nucleotides, the CDR3 is TGCGCCAGCAGCTTGGGCGGAGAGAACTATGGCTACACCTTC. The full variable domain, rest sourced from reference TRBV5-1 and TRBJ1-2, is KAGVTQTPRYLIKTRGQQVTLSCSPISGHRSVSWYQQTPGQGLQFLFEYFSETQRNKGNFPGRFSGRQFSNSRSEMNVSTLELGDSALYLCASSLGGENYGYTFGSGTRLTVV.

This clone was observed a few times. The rearrangement uses TRBV7-9 and TRBJ2-3, with 8 bases fitting TRBD1. The CDR3 spans 15 residues. CDR1 is SEHNR and CDR2 is FQNEAQ in the germline V gene (reference sequence). The V and J ends lost 2 bases and 6 bases, in that order; junction bases with no gene match: 7. CDR3 sequence reads: CASSLYPGGADTQYF. The CDR3 DNA reads TGTGCCAGCAGCTTATATCCAGGGGGCGCGGATACGCAGTATTTT.

The sample holds a few counts of this clone. The chain employs TRBV5-1 and TRBJ2-5; TRBD1 matches 7 bases. Per germline, CDR1 SGHRS and CDR2 YFSETQ. J gave up 3 bases and V 0 bases, and 5 bases lay outside the gene matches. The CDR3 has 15 residues. The CDR3 is CASSLAGTAEETQYF. The CDR3 bases are TGCGCCAGCAGCTTGGCCGGGACAGCTGAAGAGACCCAGTACTTC. Full variable domain (outside the CDR3, taken from reference TRBV5-1 and TRBJ2-5): KAGVTQTPRYLIKTRGQQVTLSCSPISGHRSVSWYQQTPGQGLQFLFEYFSETQRNKGNFPGRFSGRQFSNSRSEMNVSTLELGDSALYLCASSLAGTAEETQYFGPGTRLLVL.

The sample holds a few counts of this clone. The V gene is TRBV18, the J gene TRBJ2-7; 11 nucleotides align to TRBD2. J lost 3 bases, V lost 0 bases, and 1 base had no gene match. This CDR3 is built from 15 residues. Germline loops: CDR1 KGHSH, CDR2 LQKENI. CDR3 amino acids: CASSPPTSGGYEQYF. The CDR3 DNA is TGTGCCAGCTCACCACCAACTAGCGGGGGCTACGAGCAGTACTTC.

This clone turned up a few times. J is TRBJ2-1 and V is TRBV7-9; D is ambiguous. Germline CDR1 and CDR2: SEHNR and FQNEAQ (reference sequence). Trimming cost V 7 bases and J 7 bases, with 11 bases left between them. This CDR3 region has 12 residues. The CDR3 protein is CASTPGVNEQFF. The CDR3 DNA follows: TGTGCCAGCACCCCGGGCGTGAATGAGCAGTTCTTC.

This clone was counted between two and nine times. The gene calls are TRBV25-1 and TRBJ2-5; the D gene could be TRBD1 or TRBD2 (7 bases each). Per the germline V gene, CDR1 is MGHDK and CDR2 is SYGVNS. The V end lost 3 bases, the J end lost 4 bases, and 18 bases lay between the germline ends. The CDR3 contains 16 residues. Here the CDR3 DNA reads TGTGCCAGCAGTGAGGCGGGGAGGGGGCAGAGAGAGACCCAGTACTTC. Translating it yields CASSEAGRGQRETQYF.

This clone was detected a few times. This chain links TRBV19 with TRBJ2-1; 11 bases agree with TRBD2. This CDR3 has 16 amino acids. The V gene end was trimmed by 8 bases and the J gene end by 4 bases; junction bases not matched to a gene: 10. Germline CDR1 and CDR2: LNHDA and SQIVND (reference sequence). The CDR3 DNA follows: TGTGCCAGTGCCTACTCCGGACTAGCGGGTTACAATGAGCAGTTCTTC. Encoded protein: CASAYSGLAGYNEQFF.

The sample holds a few counts of this clone. This chain joins TRBV18 and TRBJ1-1; D is possibly TRBD1 (6 bases). V lost 5 bases to trimming and J lost 6 bases, with 13 bases between them. This CDR3 spans 13 amino acids. Germline lookup yields CDR1 KGHSH and CDR2 LQKENI. CDR3 in amino acids: CASSSSQGAEAFF. CDR3 DNA sequence: TGTGCCAGCTCATCCTCACAGGGAGCTGAAGCTTTCTTT.

The chain joins TRBV9 to TRBJ2-7; tentatively, D is TRBD2 (6 bases). From germline, CDR1 is SGDLS and CDR2 YYNGEE. The CDR3 extends over 14 amino acids. Trimming removed 0 bases at V and 2 bases at J, with 9 bases between. Here the CDR3 reads CASSVGGDTYEQYF. The CDR3 coding sequence is TGTGCCAGCAGCGTAGGGGGGGATACCTACGAGCAGTACTTC. The complete variable domain, with remaining parts taken from reference TRBV9 and TRBJ2-7, reads DSGVTQTPKHLITATGQRVTLRCSPRSGDLSVYWYQQSLDQGLQFLIQYYNGEERAKGNILERFSAQQFPDLHSELNLSSLELGDSALYFCASSVGGDTYEQYFGPGTRLTVT.

This chain's CDR3 is CASSPPGQHSGANVLTF. Here the CDR3 DNA reads TGTGCCAGCTCACCACCGGGACAGCACTCTGGGGCCAACGTCCTGACTTTC. The chain combines TRBV18 with TRBJ2-6; 7 bases agree with TRBD1. The germline V gene has CDR1 KGHSH and CDR2 LQKENI. With V trimmed by 0 bases and J by 0 bases, 2 bases remained unmatched. CDR3 length equals 17 residues.

J is TRBJ2-5 and V is TRBV7-9; D gene uncertain. V lost 5 bases to trimming and J lost 9 bases, with 10 bases between them. The CDR3 runs 11 residues. Germline loops: CDR1 SEHNR, CDR2 FQNEAQ (reference sequence). CDR3 loop: CASSTPGAQYF. The DNA of the CDR3 is TGTGCCAGCAGCACCCCTGGTGCCCAGTACTTC. Full variable domain (rest looked up from reference TRBV7-9 and TRBJ2-5): DTGVSQNPRHKITKRGQNVTFRCDPISEHNRLYWYRQTLGQGPEFLTYFQNEAQLEKSRLLSDRFSAERPKGSFSTLEIQRTEQGDSAMYLCASSTPGAQYFGPGTRLLVL.